The 13 T cell receptor beta chains below were found in one sample sequenced in a study of CD8 T cells in Susac syndrome. Reverse transcription of about 0.45 to 1 ug RNA was performed with random hexamers. TCRdb re-called the immunoSEQ multiplex PCR reads with MiXCR, one entry per CDR3 protein. The table shows over 200,000 distinct CDR3 sequences, with approximately 95% occurring only once. Sequencing was carried out using CD4+ T cells from PBMCs. Source of these receptors: a human donor with multiple sclerosis.

The rearrangement links TRBV7-9 to TRBJ2-2, with 8 bases aligning to TRBD1. The CDR3 has 15 amino acids. The germline V gene has CDR1 SEHNR and CDR2 FQNEAQ (reference sequence). V shed 11 bases, J shed 7 bases, and the junction held 15 bases outside the gene matches. CDR3 residues: CAFTGQGATGGELFF. The CDR3 DNA reads as TGTGCCTTCACCGGGCAGGGGGCAACGGGCGGGGAGCTGTTTTTT. The full variable domain, in which reference TRBV7-9 and TRBJ2-2 provide the parts outside the CDR3, is DTGVSQNPRHKITKRGQNVTFRCDPISEHNRLYWYRQTLGQGPEFLTYFQNEAQLEKSRLLSDRFSAERPKGSFSTLEIQRTEQGDSAMYLCAFTGQGATGGELFFGEGSRLTVL.

This clonotype was detected only once. V and J are TRBV15 and TRBJ1-2, with D uncertain. In germline, CDR1 is LNHNV, CDR2 YYDKDF (reference sequence). The CDR3 runs 13 residues. Between the trimmed V and J ends, which lost 1 base and 4 bases, there was a span of 7 bases. Here the CDR3 DNA reads TGTGCCACCAGCAGAGGGGGTGCCTATGGCTACACCTTC. It is translated as CATSRGGAYGYTF.

J is TRBJ2-3 and V is TRBV9; D might be TRBD1 or TRBD2, each matching 5 bases. The germline V and J ends were trimmed by 0 bases and 2 bases, with 10 bases remaining between them. The CDR3 is 15 residues long. Germline V gene sequence: CDR1 SGDLS, CDR2 YYNGEE. CDR3 nucleotide sequence: TGTGCCAGCAGCGTAGCGCAGGGAGTCACAGATACGCAGTATTTT. As protein: CASSVAQGVTDTQYF.

This CDR3 is CASSLLTSYHNEQFF. The CDR3 bases are TGTGCCAGCAGTTTGCTGACTAGTTACCACAATGAGCAGTTCTTC. The chain couples TRBV12-3 or TRBV12-4 to TRBJ2-1; D may be TRBD2 (6 bases). Trimming removed 3 bases at V and 5 bases at J, with 14 bases between. The CDR3 consists of 15 residues.

The gene calls are TRBV29-1 and TRBJ1-5, with D possibly matching TRBD1 (5 bases). V shed 7 bases and J shed 3 bases, with 19 bases lying between them. The CDR3 is 15 amino acids. Germline lookup yields CDR1 SQVTM and CDR2 ANQGSEA. In DNA form, the CDR3 reads TGCAGCGCCAAGGTTCAGGGAGGGCCCAATCAGCCCCAGCATTTT. Its protein product is CSAKVQGGPNQPQHF.

The V gene is TRBV20-1, the J gene TRBJ1-2, with TRBD1 as a possible D gene (6 bases). Germline CDR1 DFQATT, CDR2 SNEGSKA (reference sequence). This CDR3 is 10 amino acids long. The V end was cut by 5 bases, the J end by 11 bases, with 12 bases between. CDR3 amino acids: CSASQGGYTF. Here the CDR3 DNA reads TGCAGTGCTTCCCAAGGGGGGTACACCTTC.

V gene TRBV7-8 combines with J gene TRBJ2-6, with unresolved D. The CDR3 extends over 13 amino acids. Trimming shortened V by 3 bases and J by 4 bases, and 4 bases separated the two germline ends. The germline V gene encodes CDR1 SGHVS and CDR2 FQNEAQ. CDR3 amino acids: CASSLGGANVLTF. The CDR3 DNA reads as TGTGCCAGCAGCTTGGGCGGGGCCAACGTCCTGACTTTC.

The chain has TRBV5-6 and TRBJ2-1; D perhaps matches TRBD1 (5 bases). CDR1 and CDR2 from the germline V gene are SGHDT and YYEEEE. V lost 2 bases and J 11 bases, leaving 14 bases between the germline ends. This CDR3 has 13 residues. The CDR3 sequence is CASSFGKDKKQFF. In nucleotides, the CDR3 is TGTGCCAGCAGCTTTGGAAAGGACAAGAAGCAGTTCTTC.

The chain employs TRBV12-3 or TRBV12-4 and TRBJ2-6; a weak D match, TRBD1 (6 bases). Between the trimmed V and J ends, which lost 8 bases and 0 bases, there was a span of 8 bases. This CDR3 is built from 14 residues. This CDR3 reads CASRTDSGANVLTF. The DNA of the CDR3 is TGTGCCAGCCGGACAGACTCTGGGGCCAACGTCCTGACTTTC.

This chain uses TRBV6-1 with TRBJ1-2, with 8 bases aligning to TRBD1. The length of the CDR3 is 17 residues. The junction had 13 bases not matched to a gene; V was cut back by 6 bases and J by 1 base. Germline CDR1 MNHNS, CDR2 SASEGT. The CDR3 sequence is CASRHRDRLLRNYGYTF. CDR3 in DNA: TGTGCCAGCAGGCACCGGGACAGGCTCCTTCGTAACTATGGCTACACCTTC.

J is TRBJ2-3 and V is TRBV5-1; 9 nucleotides agree with TRBD2. The J segment lost 1 base and the V segment lost 3 bases, leaving 3 bases of the junction unmatched. CDR3 size: 15 residues. Germline V lookup: CDR1 SGHRS, CDR2 YFSETQ. The CDR3 DNA follows: TGCGCCAGCAGCTGGGCTAGCGGGGGCACAGATACGCAGTATTTT. Amino acid sequence: CASSWASGGTDTQYF.

J is TRBJ2-7 and V is TRBV2; TRBD1 is a possible D gene (6 bases). This CDR3 comprises 14 residues. Trimming took 2 bases from V and 4 from J, leaving 12 bases between them. Per the germline V gene, CDR1 is SNHLY and CDR2 is FYNNEI. CDR3 in amino acids: CASSETGRPYEQYV. Written as DNA, the CDR3 is TGTGCCAGCAGTGAAACAGGGCGACCGTACGAGCAGTACGTC.

The count of this clonotype is one. J is TRBJ2-6 and V is TRBV30; 9 nucleotides agree with TRBD2. CDR1 is GTSNPN and CDR2 is SVGIG in the germline V gene (reference sequence). The J segment lost 7 bases and the V segment lost 8 bases, leaving 3 bases of the junction unmatched. This CDR3 spans 12 amino acids. The CDR3 nucleotides read TGTGCCCTTAGCGGGGGAGCCAACGTCCTGACTTTC. Residues: CALSGGANVLTF. The full variable domain, rest sourced from reference TRBV30 and TRBJ2-6, is SQTIHQWPATLVQPVGSPLSLECTVEGTSNPNLYWYRQAAGRGLQLLFYSVGIGQISSEVPQNLSASRPQDRQFILSSKKLLLSDSGFYLCALSGGANVLTFGAGSRLTVL.